This T cell receptor beta chain stems from a study of blood T cell repertoires in COVID-19. This clone has only a few counts. The CDR3 length is 14 residues. Germline-derived CDR1 and CDR2 are LGHNA and YSLEER. V dropped 1 base and J dropped 0 bases, with 6 bases sitting between them. Authors' data handling: For nucleated cells, counts were estimated from reference gene primer amplification. Profiling relied on immunoSEQ multiplex PCR, and the TCRdb table lists in-frame clones only, not all of them. V and J calls and clone size are as listed in that table; D and trimming were resolved from the DNA. The sample records around 150,000 clones, around 84% being singletons.

The TCR originated in a man in his forties with acute or convalescent COVID-19. The rearrangement joins TRBV4-3 to TRBJ1-2; D remains ambiguous. Material for sequencing was peripheral blood. In DNA form, the CDR3 reads TGCGCCAGCAGCCAAGGTTTAGCTAACTATGGCTACACCTTC. Its protein product is CASSQGLANYGYTF.